This T cell receptor beta chain was sequenced during a study of CD8+CD57+ T cells in acquired aplastic anemia. Study in general: DNA from sorted CD4+ and CD8+ cells averaged roughly 3.4 ug.

Trimming removed 3 bases at V and 4 bases at J, with 9 bases between. CDR3 length equals 14 residues. Germline V gives CDR1 KGHDR, CDR2 SFDVKD. This clonotype occurred many times. Its target is unknown. CD8+CD57+ cell expansion had been shown by flow cytometry in patients chosen for sequencing. The blood sampling took place in patients who had so far received no therapy. Genomic DNA, the template, was used for profiling of the TCR beta VDJ and CDR3. TCRdb reprocessed the reads via MiXCR and lists one record per CDR3 protein. Of 100,000 to 150,000 distinct CDR3 sequences in the sample, about two fifths were seen once. Overall study findings and caveats: For CD8+ Simpson's diversity, patients and controls showed no significant difference.

This TCR was sampled from a human donor with aplastic anemia. The rearrangement links TRBV24-1 to TRBJ2-1; D is unresolved. Source material: sorted CD4+, CD8+, or CD8+CD57+ T cells (not recorded which) from PBMCs. Written as DNA, the CDR3 is TGTGCCACCAGTGATACCAAGGGTTACAATGAGCAGTTCTTC. Protein sequence: CATSDTKGYNEQFF.